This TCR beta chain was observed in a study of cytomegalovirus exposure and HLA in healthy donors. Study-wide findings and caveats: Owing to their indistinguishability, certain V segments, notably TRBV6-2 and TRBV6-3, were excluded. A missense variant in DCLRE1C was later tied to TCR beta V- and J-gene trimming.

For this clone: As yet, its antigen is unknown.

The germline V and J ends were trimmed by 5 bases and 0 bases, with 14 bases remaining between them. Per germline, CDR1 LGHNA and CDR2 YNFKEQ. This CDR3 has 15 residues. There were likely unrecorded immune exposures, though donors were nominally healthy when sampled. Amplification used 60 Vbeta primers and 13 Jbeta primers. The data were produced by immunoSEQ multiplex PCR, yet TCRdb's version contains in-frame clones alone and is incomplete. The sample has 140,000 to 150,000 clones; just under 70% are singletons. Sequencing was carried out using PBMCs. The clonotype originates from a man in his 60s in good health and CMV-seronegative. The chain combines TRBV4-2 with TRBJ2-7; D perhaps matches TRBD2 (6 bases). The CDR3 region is CASSGREASSYEQYF. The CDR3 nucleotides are TGTGCCAGCAGCGGCAGGGAGGCGAGCTCCTACGAGCAGTACTTC.